Sequencing of this T cell receptor (beta chain) was carried out in a study of TIL therapy for anti-PD-1-resistant metastatic lung cancer. Study as a whole: Patients had a median age of about 55 years (range 38-75).

The time point: pre-treatment sample, taken before nivolumab and TIL therapy. Pleural nodules or supraclavicular lymph nodes made up most of the excised metastases sampled. Tumor harvest preceded PD-1/PD-L1 blockade, followed by nivolumab treatment. Adults with stage 4 NSCLC were enrolled in a phase I trial. Study outcomes and limitations: TIL cultures after expansion showed higher clonality and lower diversity than baseline tumor (median about 6% vs 30%).

The CDR3 runs 11 residues. CDR1 is SGHAT and CDR2 is FQNNGV in the germline V gene. Trimming took off 2 bases at V and 7 bases at J, with 2 bases between the two ends. Sequencing used immunoSEQ v3. Clones were read by immunoSEQ multiplex PCR, and TCRdb kept only the in-frame ones, dropping some. Of approximately 23,000 clones in the sample, about 60% are singletons; the top ten hold around 15%. Points on this clone: Antigen unknown.

This chain uses TRBV11-2 with TRBJ2-2; D ambiguous. The TCR sequence derives from a woman aged 25 to 80 with non-small cell lung cancer. The specimen was tumor tissue, collected at baseline. CDR3 in DNA: TGTGCCAGCAGCTTATTCGGGGAGCTGTTTTTT. This encodes CASSLFGELFF.